The 2 T cell receptor beta chains below were found in one sample sequenced in a study of blood T cell repertoires in COVID-19. Assay used: immunoSEQ multiplex PCR; TCRdb lists only in-frame clones, some missing. The sample lists about 160,000 clones, roughly 88% occurring once. Sample: PBMCs or T cells enriched from blood (not recorded which). The receptors come from a woman aged 45-60 years who had recovered from COVID-19.

The table lists this clone with a count of one. The chain recombines TRBV7-8 with TRBJ1-4; a weak D match, TRBD1 (5 bases). Germline CDR1 reads SGHVS; CDR2 reads FQNEAQ. V lost 3 bases and J 5 bases, leaving 10 bases between the germline ends. CDR3 length equals 14 residues. The CDR3 reads CASSLTADNEKLFF. In nucleotides, the CDR3 is TGTGCCAGCAGCTTGACAGCCGACAATGAAAAACTGTTTTTT.

The rearrangement uses TRBV9 and TRBJ2-1, with a weak D call TRBD1 (5 bases). The CDR3 has 17 amino acids. Germline CDR1 reads SGDLS; CDR2 reads YYNGEE. V was cut by 0 bases and J by 7 bases, with 20 bases left in between. In DNA, the CDR3 is TGTGCCAGCAGCGTAGACCCTTTGCCCAGGGTTCAGAATGAGCAGTTCTTC. It yields the protein CASSVDPLPRVQNEQFF.